This TCR beta chain was found in a study of beta chain features in type 1 diabetes. Overall study: When patients were set against healthy donors, age, gender and cell yields were similar. Study-wide results and limits: The similarity of naive, central memory and Treg TCRB repertoires appeared greater among patients than among healthy donors. Researchers could not determine here whether HLA type influences TCRB rearrangement.

CDR3 length: 15 amino acids. Germline V gene data show CDR1 as SGHRS and CDR2 as YFSETQ. V was clipped by 6 bases and J by 6 bases; unmatched bases: 12. Using CD45RO/CCR7/CD25/CD127/CD95/CD27, CD4+ naive, central memory, regulatory and stem cell-like memory cells were sorted. A note on this clone: Its antigen is not known.

Of the isolated RNA, all was reverse transcribed, and so the sequenced material was expressed TCRB transcripts. Repertoires were generated with immunoSEQ multiplex PCR, while TCRdb's copy carries only in-frame clones and drops some. The sample lists hundreds of thousands of clones, about 17% occurring once. The V and J genes are TRBV5-1 and TRBJ2-7, with 10 positions matching TRBD2. The sequenced sample was naive CD4+ T cells from blood. The sequence derives from a woman between 18 and 29 years old in good health. The chain's CDR3 is CASTEASGRWGEQYF. The CDR3 bases are TGCGCCAGCACTGAGGCTAGCGGGAGATGGGGCGAGCAGTACTTC.